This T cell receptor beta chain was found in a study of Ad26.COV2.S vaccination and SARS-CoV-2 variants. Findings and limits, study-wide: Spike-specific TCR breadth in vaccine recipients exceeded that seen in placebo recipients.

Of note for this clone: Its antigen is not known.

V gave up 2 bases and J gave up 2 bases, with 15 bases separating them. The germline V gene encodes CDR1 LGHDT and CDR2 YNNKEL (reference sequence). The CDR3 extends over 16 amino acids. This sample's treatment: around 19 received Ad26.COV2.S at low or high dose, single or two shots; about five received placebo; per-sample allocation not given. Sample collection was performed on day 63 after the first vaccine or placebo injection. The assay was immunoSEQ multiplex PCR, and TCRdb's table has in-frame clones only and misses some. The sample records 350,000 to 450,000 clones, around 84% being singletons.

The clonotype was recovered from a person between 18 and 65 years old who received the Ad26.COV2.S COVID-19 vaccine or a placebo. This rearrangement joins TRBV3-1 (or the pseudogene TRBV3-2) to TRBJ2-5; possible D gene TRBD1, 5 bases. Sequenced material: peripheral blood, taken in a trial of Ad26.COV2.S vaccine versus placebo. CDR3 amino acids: CASSQPSTGVQETQYF. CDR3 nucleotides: TGTGCCAGCAGCCAACCATCTACAGGCGTACAAGAGACCCAGTACTTC.